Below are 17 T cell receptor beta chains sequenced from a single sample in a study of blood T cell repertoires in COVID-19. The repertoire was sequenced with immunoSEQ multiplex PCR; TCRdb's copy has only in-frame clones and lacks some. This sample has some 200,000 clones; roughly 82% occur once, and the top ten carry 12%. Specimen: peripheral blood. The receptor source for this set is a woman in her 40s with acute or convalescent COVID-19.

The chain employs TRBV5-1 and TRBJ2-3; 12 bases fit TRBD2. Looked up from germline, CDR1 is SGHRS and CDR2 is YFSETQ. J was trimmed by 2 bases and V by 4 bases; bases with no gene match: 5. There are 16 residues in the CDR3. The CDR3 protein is CASSLTSGGHTDTQYF. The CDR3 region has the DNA TGCGCCAGCAGCCTGACTAGCGGGGGCCACACAGATACGCAGTATTTT.

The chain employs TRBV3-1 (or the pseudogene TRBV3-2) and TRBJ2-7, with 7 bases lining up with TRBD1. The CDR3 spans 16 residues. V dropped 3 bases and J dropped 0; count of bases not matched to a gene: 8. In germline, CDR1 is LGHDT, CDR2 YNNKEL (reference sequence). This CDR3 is CASSQSLGQSSYEQYF. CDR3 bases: TGTGCCAGCAGCCAGAGTCTGGGACAGAGCTCCTACGAGCAGTACTTC.

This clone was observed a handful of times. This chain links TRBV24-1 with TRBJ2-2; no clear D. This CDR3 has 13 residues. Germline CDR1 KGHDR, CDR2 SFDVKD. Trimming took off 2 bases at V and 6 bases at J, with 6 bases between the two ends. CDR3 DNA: TGTGCCACCAGTGATTCAGTCCCCGGGGAGCTGTTTTTT. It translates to CATSDSVPGELFF.

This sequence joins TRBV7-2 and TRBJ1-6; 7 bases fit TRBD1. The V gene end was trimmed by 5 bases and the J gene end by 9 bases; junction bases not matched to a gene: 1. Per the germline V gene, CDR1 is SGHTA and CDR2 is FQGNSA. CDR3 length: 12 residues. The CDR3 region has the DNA TGTGCCAGCAGCAACAGGGGTTCACCCCTCCACTTT. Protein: CASSNRGSPLHF.

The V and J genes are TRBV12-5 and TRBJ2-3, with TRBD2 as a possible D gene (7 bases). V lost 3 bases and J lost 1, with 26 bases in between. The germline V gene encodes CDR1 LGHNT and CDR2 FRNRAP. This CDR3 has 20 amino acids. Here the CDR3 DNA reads TGTGCTAGTGGTTTAGTAGAGGGAGGGGGACCAAAGGTGGGCACAGATACGCAGTATTTT. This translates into CASGLVEGGGPKVGTDTQYF. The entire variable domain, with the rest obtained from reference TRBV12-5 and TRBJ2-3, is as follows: DARVTQTPRHKVTEMGQEVTMRCQPILGHNTVFWYRQTMMQGLELLAYFRNRAPLDDSGMPKDRFSAEMPDATLATLKIQPSEPRDSAVYFCASGLVEGGGPKVGTDTQYFGPGTRLTVL.

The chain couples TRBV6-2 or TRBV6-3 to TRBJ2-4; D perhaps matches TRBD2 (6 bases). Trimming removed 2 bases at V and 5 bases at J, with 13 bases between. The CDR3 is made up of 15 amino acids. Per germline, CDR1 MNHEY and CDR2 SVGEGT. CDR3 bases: TGTGCCAGCAGTTACCGACGGGGGTTAGAAAACATTCAGTACTTC. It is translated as CASSYRRGLENIQYF.

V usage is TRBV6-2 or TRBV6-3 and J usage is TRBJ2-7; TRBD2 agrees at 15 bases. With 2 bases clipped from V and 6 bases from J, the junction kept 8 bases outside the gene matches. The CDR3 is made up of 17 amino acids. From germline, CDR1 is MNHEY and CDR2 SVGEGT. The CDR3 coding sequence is TGTGCCAGCAGTTACGCAGGACTAGCGGGAGGGCCAATCGAGCAGTACTTC. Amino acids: CASSYAGLAGGPIEQYF.

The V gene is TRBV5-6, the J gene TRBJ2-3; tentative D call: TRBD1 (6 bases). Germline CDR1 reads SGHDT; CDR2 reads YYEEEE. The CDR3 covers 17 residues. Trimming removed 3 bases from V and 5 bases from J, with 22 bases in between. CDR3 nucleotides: TGTGCCAGCAGCTCATCACAGGGCTTCTACCGGGTAGATACGCAGTATTTT. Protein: CASSSSQGFYRVDTQYF.

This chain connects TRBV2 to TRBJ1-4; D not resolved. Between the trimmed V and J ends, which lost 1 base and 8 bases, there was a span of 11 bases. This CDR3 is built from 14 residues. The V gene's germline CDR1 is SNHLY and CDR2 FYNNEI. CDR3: CASSEGGGGEKLFF. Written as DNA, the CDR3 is TGTGCCAGCAGTGAAGGGGGAGGAGGGGAAAAACTGTTTTTT.

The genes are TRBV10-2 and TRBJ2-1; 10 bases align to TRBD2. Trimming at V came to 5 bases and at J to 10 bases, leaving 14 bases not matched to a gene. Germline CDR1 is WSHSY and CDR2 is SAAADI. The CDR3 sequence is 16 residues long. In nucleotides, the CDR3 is TGCGCCAGCAGTATAACTAGCGGGGAGTTCTCAATGGAGCAGTTCTTC. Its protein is CASSITSGEFSMEQFF.

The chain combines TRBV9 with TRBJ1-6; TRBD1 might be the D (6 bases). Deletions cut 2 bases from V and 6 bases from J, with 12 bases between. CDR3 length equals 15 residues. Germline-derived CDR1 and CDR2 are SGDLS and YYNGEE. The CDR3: CASSVGGGVNSPLHF. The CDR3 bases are TGTGCCAGCAGCGTTGGAGGGGGGGTTAATTCACCCCTCCACTTT.

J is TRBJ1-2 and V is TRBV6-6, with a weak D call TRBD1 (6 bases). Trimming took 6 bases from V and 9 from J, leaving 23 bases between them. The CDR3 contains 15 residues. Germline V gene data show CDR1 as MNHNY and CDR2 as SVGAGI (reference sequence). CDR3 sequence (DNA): TGTGCCAGCAGACTAGAATTCCGGGACAAAGATAGCTACACCTTC. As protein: CASRLEFRDKDSYTF.

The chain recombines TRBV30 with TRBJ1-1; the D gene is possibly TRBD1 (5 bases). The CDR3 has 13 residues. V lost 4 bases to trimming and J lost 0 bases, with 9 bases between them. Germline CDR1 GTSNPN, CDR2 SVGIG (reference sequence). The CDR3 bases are TGTGCCTGGACAGGGTCCGTGAACACTGAAGCTTTCTTT. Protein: CAWTGSVNTEAFF.

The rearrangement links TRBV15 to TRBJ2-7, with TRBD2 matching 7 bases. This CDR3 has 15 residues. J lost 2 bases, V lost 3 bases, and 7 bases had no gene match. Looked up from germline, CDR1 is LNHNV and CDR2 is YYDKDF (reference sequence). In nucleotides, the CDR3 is TGTGCCACCAGCAGGGGAGGGGCAGGTCCCTACGAGCAGTACTTC. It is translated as CATSRGGAGPYEQYF. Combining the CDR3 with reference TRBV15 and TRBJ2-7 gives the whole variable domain DAMVIQNPRYQVTQFGKPVTLSCSQTLNHNVMYWYQQKSSQAPKLLFHYYDKDFNNEADTPDNFQSRRPNTSFCFLDIRSPGLGDTAMYLCATSRGGAGPYEQYFGPGTRLTVT.

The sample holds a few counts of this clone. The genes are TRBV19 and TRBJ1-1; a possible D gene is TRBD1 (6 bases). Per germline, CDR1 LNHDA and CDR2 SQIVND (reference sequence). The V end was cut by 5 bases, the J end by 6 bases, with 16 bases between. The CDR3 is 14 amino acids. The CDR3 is CASSVTGPASEAFF. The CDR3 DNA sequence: TGTGCCAGTAGTGTCACAGGGCCGGCGTCTGAAGCTTTCTTT.

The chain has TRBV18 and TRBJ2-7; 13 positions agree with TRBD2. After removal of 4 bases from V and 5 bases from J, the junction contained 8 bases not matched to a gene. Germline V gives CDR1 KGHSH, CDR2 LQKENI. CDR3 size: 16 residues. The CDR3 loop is CASSRGTSGTGDEQYF. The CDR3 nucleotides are TGTGCCAGCTCACGAGGGACTAGCGGGACAGGAGACGAGCAGTACTTC.

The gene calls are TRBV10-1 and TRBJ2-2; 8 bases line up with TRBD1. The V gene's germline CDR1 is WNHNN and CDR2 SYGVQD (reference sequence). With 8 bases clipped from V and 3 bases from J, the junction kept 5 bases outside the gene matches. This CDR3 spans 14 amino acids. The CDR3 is CASGSDRDTGELFF. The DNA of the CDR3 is TGCGCCAGCGGTTCGGACAGGGACACCGGGGAGCTGTTTTTT.